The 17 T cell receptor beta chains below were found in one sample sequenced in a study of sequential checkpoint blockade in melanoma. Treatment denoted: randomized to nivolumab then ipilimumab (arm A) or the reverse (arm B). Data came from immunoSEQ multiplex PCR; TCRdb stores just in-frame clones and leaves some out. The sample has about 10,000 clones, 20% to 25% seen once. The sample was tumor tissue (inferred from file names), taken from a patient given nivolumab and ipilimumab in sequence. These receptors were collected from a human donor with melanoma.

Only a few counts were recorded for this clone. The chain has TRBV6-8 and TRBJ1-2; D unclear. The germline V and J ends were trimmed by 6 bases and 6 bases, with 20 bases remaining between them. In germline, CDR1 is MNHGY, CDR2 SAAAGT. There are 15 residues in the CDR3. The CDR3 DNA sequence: TGTGCCAGCAGGTCGGTAGGAGGGCTCCCCAATGGCTACACCTTC. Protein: CASRSVGGLPNGYTF.

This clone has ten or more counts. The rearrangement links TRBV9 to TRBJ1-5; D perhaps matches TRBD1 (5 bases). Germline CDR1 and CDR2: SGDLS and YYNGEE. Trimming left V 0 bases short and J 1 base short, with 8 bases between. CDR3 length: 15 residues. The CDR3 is CASSVEGYSNQPQHF. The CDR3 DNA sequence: TGTGCCAGCAGCGTAGAGGGGTACAGCAATCAGCCCCAGCATTTT.

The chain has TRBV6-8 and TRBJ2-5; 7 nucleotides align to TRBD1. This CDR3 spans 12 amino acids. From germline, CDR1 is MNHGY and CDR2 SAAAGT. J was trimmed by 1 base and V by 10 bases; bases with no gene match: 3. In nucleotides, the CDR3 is TGTGCCATCGGGACAGTCCAAGAGACCCAGTACTTC. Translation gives CAIGTVQETQYF.

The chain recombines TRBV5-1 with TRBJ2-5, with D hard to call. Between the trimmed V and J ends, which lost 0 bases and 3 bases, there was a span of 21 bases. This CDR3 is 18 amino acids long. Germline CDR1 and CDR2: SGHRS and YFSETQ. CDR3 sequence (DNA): TGCGCCAGCAGCTTGGATGTCAGGTACTATGATGAGAAAGAGACCCAGTACTTC. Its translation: CASSLDVRYYDEKETQYF. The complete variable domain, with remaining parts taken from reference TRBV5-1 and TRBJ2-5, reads KAGVTQTPRYLIKTRGQQVTLSCSPISGHRSVSWYQQTPGQGLQFLFEYFSETQRNKGNFPGRFSGRQFSNSRSEMNVSTLELGDSALYLCASSLDVRYYDEKETQYFGPGTRLLVL.

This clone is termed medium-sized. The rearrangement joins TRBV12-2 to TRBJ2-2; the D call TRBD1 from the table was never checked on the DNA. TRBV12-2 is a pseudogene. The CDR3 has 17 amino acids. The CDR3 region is CATDLAPGQLYTGELFF. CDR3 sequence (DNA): TGTGCCACGGATTTAGCCCCGGGACAGCTTTACACCGGGGAGCTGTTTTTT.

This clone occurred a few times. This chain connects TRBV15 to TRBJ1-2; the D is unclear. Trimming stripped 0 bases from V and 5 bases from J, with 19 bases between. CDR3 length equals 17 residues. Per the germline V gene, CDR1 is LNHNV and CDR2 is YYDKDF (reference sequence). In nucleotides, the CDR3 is TGTGCCACCAGCAGAGATCATTTCAACGGGGAGTTTTATGGCTACACCTTC. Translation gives CATSRDHFNGEFYGYTF. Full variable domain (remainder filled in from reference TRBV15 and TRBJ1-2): DAMVIQNPRYQVTQFGKPVTLSCSQTLNHNVMYWYQQKSSQAPKLLFHYYDKDFNNEADTPDNFQSRRPNTSFCFLDIRSPGLGDTAMYLCATSRDHFNGEFYGYTFGSGTRLTVV.

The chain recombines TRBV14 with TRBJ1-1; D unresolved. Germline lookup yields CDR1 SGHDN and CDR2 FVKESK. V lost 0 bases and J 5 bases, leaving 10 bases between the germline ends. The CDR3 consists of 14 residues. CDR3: CASSQDLRRTEAFF. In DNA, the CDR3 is TGTGCCAGCAGCCAAGATTTAAGAAGGACTGAAGCTTTCTTT.

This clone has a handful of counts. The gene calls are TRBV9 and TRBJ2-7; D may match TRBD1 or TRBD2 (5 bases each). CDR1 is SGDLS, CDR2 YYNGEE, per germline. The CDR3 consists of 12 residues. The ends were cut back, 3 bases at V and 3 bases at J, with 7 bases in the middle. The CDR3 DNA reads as TGTGCCAGCAGCGGGGACGGCTACGAGCAGTACTTC. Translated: CASSGDGYEQYF.

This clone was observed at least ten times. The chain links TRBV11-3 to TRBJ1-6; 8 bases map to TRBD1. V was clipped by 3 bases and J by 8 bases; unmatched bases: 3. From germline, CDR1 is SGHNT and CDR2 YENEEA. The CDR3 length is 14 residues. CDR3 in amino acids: CASSFGTGYSPLHF. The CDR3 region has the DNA TGTGCCAGCAGCTTTGGGACAGGCTATTCACCCCTCCACTTT.

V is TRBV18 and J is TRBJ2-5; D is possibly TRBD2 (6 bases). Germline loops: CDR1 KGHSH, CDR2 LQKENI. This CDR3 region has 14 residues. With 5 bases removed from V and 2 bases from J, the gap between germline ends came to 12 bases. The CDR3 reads CASSFGLSQETQYF. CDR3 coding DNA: TGTGCCAGCTCATTCGGACTATCACAAGAGACCCAGTACTTC.

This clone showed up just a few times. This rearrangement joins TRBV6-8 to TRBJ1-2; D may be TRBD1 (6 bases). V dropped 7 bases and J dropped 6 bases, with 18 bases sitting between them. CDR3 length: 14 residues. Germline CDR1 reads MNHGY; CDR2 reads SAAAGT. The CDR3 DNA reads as TGTGCCAGCACCGGAGGGGGGGGAGACAATGGCTACACCTTC. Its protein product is CASTGGGGDNGYTF.

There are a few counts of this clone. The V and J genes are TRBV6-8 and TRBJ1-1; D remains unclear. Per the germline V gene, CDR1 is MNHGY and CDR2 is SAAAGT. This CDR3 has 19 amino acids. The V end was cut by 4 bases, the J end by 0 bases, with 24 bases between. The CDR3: CASSLWPVAGSIMNTEAFF. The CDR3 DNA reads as TGTGCCAGCAGTTTATGGCCCGTGGCGGGTTCTATTATGAACACTGAAGCTTTCTTT.

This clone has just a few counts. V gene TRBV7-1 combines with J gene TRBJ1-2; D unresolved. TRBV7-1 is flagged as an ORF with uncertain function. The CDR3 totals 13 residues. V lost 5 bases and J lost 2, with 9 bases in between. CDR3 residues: CASSTTENYGYTF. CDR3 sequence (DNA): TGTGCCAGCAGCACGACTGAGAACTATGGCTACACCTTC.

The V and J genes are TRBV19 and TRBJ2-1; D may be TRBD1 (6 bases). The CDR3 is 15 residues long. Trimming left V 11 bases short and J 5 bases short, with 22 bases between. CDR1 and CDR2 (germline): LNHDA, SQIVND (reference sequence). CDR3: CASSALGGGHNEQFF. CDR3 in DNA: TGTGCCTCGAGTGCCCTAGGTGGGGGCCACAATGAGCAGTTCTTC.

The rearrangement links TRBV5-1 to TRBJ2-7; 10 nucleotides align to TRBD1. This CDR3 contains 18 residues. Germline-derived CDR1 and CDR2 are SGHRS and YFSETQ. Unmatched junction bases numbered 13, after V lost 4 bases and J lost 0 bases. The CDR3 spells CASSPDGTGVWSSYEQYF. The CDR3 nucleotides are TGCGCCAGCAGCCCGGACGGGACAGGGGTTTGGAGCTCCTACGAGCAGTACTTC. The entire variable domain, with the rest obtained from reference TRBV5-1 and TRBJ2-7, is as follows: KAGVTQTPRYLIKTRGQQVTLSCSPISGHRSVSWYQQTPGQGLQFLFEYFSETQRNKGNFPGRFSGRQFSNSRSEMNVSTLELGDSALYLCASSPDGTGVWSSYEQYFGPGTRLTVT.

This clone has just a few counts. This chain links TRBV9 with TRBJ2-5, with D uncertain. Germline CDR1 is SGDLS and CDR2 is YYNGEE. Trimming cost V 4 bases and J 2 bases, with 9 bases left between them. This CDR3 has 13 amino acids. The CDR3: CASSLQEQETQYF. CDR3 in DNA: TGTGCCAGCAGCCTCCAGGAGCAAGAGACCCAGTACTTC.

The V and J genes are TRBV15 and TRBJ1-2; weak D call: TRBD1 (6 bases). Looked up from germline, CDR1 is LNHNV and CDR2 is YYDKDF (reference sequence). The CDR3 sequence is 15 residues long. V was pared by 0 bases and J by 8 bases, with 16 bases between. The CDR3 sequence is CATSRDHRDVKGYTF. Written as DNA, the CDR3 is TGTGCCACCAGCAGAGATCACAGGGACGTGAAAGGCTACACCTTC.